The sequence of this T cell receptor (beta chain) was determined in a study of T cells in Graves' hyperthyroidism and ophthalmopathy. Whole-study findings and limits: The model forecast ophthalmopathy, anticipating it by a median around 6.5 months before onset.

The V end lost 3 bases, the J end lost 5 bases, and 13 bases lay between the germline ends. Germline CDR1 reads DFQATT; CDR2 reads SNEGSKA (reference sequence). There are 13 residues in the CDR3. This clonotype was seen at least ten times. Antigen unknown. PBMCs stemmed from about 9.5 ml fresh peripheral blood. Amplified TCR beta CDR3 regions derived from RNA transcripts. Initially, a first-round RT-PCR of the TCR CDR3 employed the HTBI primer set. TCRdb analysed the multiplex PCR reads with MiXCR anew, one entry per CDR3 protein. The sample carries a few hundred thousand distinct CDR3 sequences, approximately 14% recorded once.

This sequence joins TRBV20-1 and TRBJ1-1, with D perhaps TRBD1 (5 bases). Sequencing input: blood. The origin of this receptor is a woman between 40 and 50 years old with Graves' hyperthyroidism. CDR3 coding DNA: TGCAGTGCTAGTCGGCAGGGTGGGACTGAAGCTTTCTTT. Protein sequence: CSASRQGGTEAFF.